This T cell receptor (beta chain) was recovered during a study of blood T cells in healthy people across ages. The germline CDR1 and CDR2 sequences are DFQATT and SNEGSKA (reference sequence). The CDR3 loop spans 15 amino acids. Between the trimmed V and J ends, which lost 0 bases and 10 bases, there was a span of 19 bases. In regard to this clonotype: Its antigen remains unknown.

PCR was performed a second time for about 7 to 11 cycles using a sample-barcoded 5' primer and a J-beta primer mix. Individual samples furnished no less than 3 million CDR3-containing paired-end reads apiece. MiXCR, run by TCRdb on the 5' RACE reads, gives a single entry per CDR3 protein. The sample records roughly 1.5 million distinct CDR3 sequences, under 55% being singletons. With each sample, at least 5 micrograms of total RNA were extracted. Findings and caveats of the study: There were more naive CD4+ cells and higher diversity in long-lived donors than in aged donors.

The rearrangement joins TRBV20-1 to TRBJ2-1; possible D gene TRBD1, 6 bases. The sequence derives from a woman between 18 and 30 years old in good health. Sequencing used blood. CDR3 coding DNA: TGCAGTGCTAGAGATCCCGGGACATTTTCCTACGAGCAGTTCTTC. It encodes CSARDPGTFSYEQFF.